This T cell receptor beta chain was captured in a study of Ad26.COV2.S vaccination and SARS-CoV-2 variants. Overall study: Into the muscle, Ad26.COV2.S was dosed once or twice, 56 days apart.

Only in-frame clones appear in the TCRdb table, and some are missing; sequencing was by immunoSEQ multiplex PCR. Of approximately 350,000 clones in the sample, roughly four fifths were seen once. Treatment reported: roughly 18 received Ad26.COV2.S at low or high dose, single or two shots; several received placebo; per-sample allocation not given. Samples analyzed were those drawn on day 63 after the first vaccine or placebo injection. Adults aged 18-55 years in Boston included the donor. Built on an Ad26 vector, the vaccine expressed Wuhan-strain SARS-CoV-2 spike. The CDR3 loop spans 16 amino acids. After removal of 2 bases from V and 7 bases from J, the junction contained 6 bases not matched to a gene. Germline V gives CDR1 SGHKS, CDR2 YYEKEE (reference sequence).

The origin of this receptor is a person aged 18-60 years who received the Ad26.COV2.S COVID-19 vaccine or a placebo. V usage is TRBV5-5 and J usage is TRBJ2-2, with 12 bases fitting TRBD2. The sample in question was peripheral blood, obtained in a trial of Ad26.COV2.S vaccine versus placebo. The CDR3 sequence is CASSFRLAGVVGELFF. The DNA for the CDR3 is TGTGCCAGCAGCTTCAGACTAGCGGGAGTGGTCGGGGAGCTGTTTTTT.